This T cell receptor (beta chain) was captured in a study of T cells after yellow fever vaccination. TCRdb re-derived calls from the 5' RACE reads in MiXCR, one entry per CDR3 protein. The sample consists of approximately 300,000 distinct CDR3 sequences, 6.5% to 8.5% of them appearing once. There are many counts of this clonotype. Trimming took 2 bases from V and 5 from J; bases not matched to a gene: 5. The CDR3 covers 15 residues. Germline assignment: CDR1 MRHNA and CDR2 SNTAGT. Sequencing used PBMCs, obtained approximately 47 days after the first yellow fever vaccination. The chain joins TRBV6-4 to TRBJ2-3; 9 bases map to TRBD2. This clonotype was sampled from a man younger than 35 who received the YFV17D yellow fever vaccine. The CDR3, as DNA: TGTGCCAGCAGTGACGGTGCGGGGGGGCAAGATACGCAGTATTTT. Translating gives CASSDGAGGQDTQYF.